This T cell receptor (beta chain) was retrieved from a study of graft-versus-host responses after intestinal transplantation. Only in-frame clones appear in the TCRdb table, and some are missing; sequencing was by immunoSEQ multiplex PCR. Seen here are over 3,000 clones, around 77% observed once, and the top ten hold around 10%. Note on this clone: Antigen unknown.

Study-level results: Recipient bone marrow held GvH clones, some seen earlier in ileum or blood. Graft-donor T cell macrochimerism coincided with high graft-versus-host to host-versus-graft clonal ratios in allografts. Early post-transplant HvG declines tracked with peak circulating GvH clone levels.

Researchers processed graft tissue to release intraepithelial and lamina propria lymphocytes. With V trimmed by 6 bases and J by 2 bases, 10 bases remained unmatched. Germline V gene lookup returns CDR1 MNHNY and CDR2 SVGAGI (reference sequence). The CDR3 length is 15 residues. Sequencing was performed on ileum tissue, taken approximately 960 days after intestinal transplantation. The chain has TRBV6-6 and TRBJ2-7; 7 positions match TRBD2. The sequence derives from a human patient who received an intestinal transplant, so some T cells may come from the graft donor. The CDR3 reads CASSRLGLVTYEQYF. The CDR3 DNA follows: TGTGCCAGCAGCAGACTTGGACTAGTAACCTACGAGCAGTACTTC.